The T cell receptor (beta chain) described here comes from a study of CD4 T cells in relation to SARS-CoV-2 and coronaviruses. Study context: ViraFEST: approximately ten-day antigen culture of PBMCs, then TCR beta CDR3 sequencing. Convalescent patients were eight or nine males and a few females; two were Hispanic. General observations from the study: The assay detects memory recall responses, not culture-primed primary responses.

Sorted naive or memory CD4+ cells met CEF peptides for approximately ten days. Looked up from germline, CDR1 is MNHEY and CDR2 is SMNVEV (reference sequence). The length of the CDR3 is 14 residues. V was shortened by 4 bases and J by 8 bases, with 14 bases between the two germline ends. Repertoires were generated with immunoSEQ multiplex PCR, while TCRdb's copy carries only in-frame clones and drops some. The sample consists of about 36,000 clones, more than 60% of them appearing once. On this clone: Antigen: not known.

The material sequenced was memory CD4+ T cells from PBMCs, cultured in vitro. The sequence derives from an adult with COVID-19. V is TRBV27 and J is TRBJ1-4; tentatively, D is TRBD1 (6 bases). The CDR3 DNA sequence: TGTGCCAGCAGTTGGGGGGCGTCGTCAGAAAAACTGTTTTTT. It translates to CASSWGASSEKLFF.